These T cell receptor beta chains were read from a single sample in a study of blood T cells in healthy people across ages. TCRdb reprocessed the 5' RACE reads via MiXCR and lists one record per CDR3 protein. The sample lists about 760,000 distinct CDR3 sequences, roughly 56% occurring once. Sequences were obtained from blood. The receptors stem from a man in his forties in good health. The CDR3 runs from the conserved cysteine through the conserved F or W. D genes are given only for firm matches. The size entry is marked missing in some rows and otherwise reads once, few, many or a size class.

j_gene,abundance,d_gene,v_gene,CDR3aa,CDR3nt
TRBJ1-1,.,.,TRBV27,CASRRVWDTEAFF,TGTGCCAGTCGAAGGGTTTGGGACACTGAAGCTTTCTTT
TRBJ2-3,.,TRBD2,TRBV10-3,CAISDSRGAQVDTQYF,TGTGCCATCAGTGACTCGCGGGGGGCACAGGTCGATACGCAGTATTTT
TRBJ2-7,few,.,TRBV20-1,CSAYWGLTYEQYF,TGCAGTGCCTATTGGGGACTCACCTACGAGCAGTACTTC
TRBJ2-1,.,.,TRBV7-9,CASSIVGGRSSYNEQFF,TGTGCCAGCAGTATTGTGGGAGGCAGAAGCTCCTACAATGAGCAGTTCTTC
TRBJ1-2,.,TRBD1,TRBV3-1,CASSQLRGDGYTF,TGTGCCAGCAGCCAGCTCAGGGGGGATGGCTACACCTTC
TRBJ1-6,.,.,TRBV6-4,CASRNREAPKRSPLHF,TGTGCCAGCAGGAACCGGGAGGCCCCCAAACGATCACCCCTCCACTTT
TRBJ2-7,.,.,TRBV27,CASSLTATPSSYEQYF,TGTGCCAGCAGTTTGACAGCTACTCCTAGCTCCTACGAGCAGTACTTC
TRBJ2-5,once,TRBD2,TRBV7-9,CASSLGLPTRETQYF,TGTGCCAGCAGCTTGGGACTACCGACCCGGGAGACCCAGTACTTC
TRBJ2-1,few,TRBD2,TRBV4-3,CASSHSGKRDNEQFF,TGCGCCAGCAGCCATAGCGGGAAACGGGACAATGAGCAGTTCTTC
TRBJ2-5,few,TRBD1,TRBV9,CASSDTGGTGETQYF,TGTGCCAGCAGCGATACAGGGGGCACCGGGGAGACCCAGTACTTC
TRBJ1-2,few,.,TRBV24-1,CATQDPYGYTF,TGTGCCACACAGGATCCCTATGGCTACACCTTC
TRBJ1-2,.,.,TRBV27,CASSLGRYYGYTF,TGTGCCAGCAGTTTAGGGAGATATTATGGCTACACCTTC
TRBJ2-5,.,TRBD2,TRBV7-2,CASSIPLAGPQETQYF,TGTGCCAGCAGCATCCCCCTAGCGGGACCACAAGAGACCCAGTACTTC
TRBJ2-3,.,TRBD2,TRBV7-9,CASSSNNRRGGITDTQYF,TGTGCCAGCAGCTCCAACAACCGGCGGGGGGGAATCACAGATACGCAGTATTTT
TRBJ2-7,few,TRBD1,TRBV6-5,CASSSPTGHSYEQYF,TGTGCCAGCAGTTCCCCGACAGGGCACTCCTACGAGCAGTACTTC
TRBJ1-2,few,TRBD1,TRBV20-1,CSARDSGPGGAGYTF,TGCAGTGCTAGAGATTCCGGTCCAGGGGGCGCCGGCTACACCTTC
TRBJ1-1,.,TRBD1,TRBV19,CASSIDGPGPGDRGMEDWTEAFF,TGTGCCAGTAGTATAGATGGCCCCGGACCCGGTGACAGGGGTATGGAGGATTGGACTGAAGCTTTCTTT
TRBJ2-1,.,TRBD2,TRBV6-2/TRBV6-3,CASSPRWAGVLYNEQFF,TGTGCCAGCAGCCCCCGTTGGGCGGGAGTTCTCTACAATGAGCAGTTCTTC
TRBJ1-1,.,TRBD1,TRBV30,CAWNGQGCQAFF,TGTGCCTGGAATGGACAGGGCTGTCAGGCTTTCTTT
TRBJ2-1,.,TRBD1,TRBV12-3/TRBV12-4,CASTPGGFNEQFF,TGTGCCAGCACCCCAGGGGGATTCAATGAGCAGTTCTTC
TRBJ2-7,.,TRBD2,TRBV28,CASSWGLAEEQYF,TGTGCCAGCAGTTGGGGACTAGCAGAGGAGCAGTACTTC
TRBJ1-2,once,TRBD1,TRBV10-3,CAISERQGDYGYTF,TGTGCCATCAGTGAGAGACAGGGGGACTATGGCTACACCTTC
TRBJ2-1,.,TRBD1,TRBV12-3/TRBV12-4,CASSSDRADNEQFF,TGTGCCAGCAGCTCGGACAGGGCGGACAATGAGCAGTTCTTC
TRBJ1-2,once,TRBD1,TRBV28,CASSPDRARNYGYTF,TGTGCCAGCAGCCCGGACAGGGCTCGTAACTATGGCTACACCTTC
TRBJ2-2,.,TRBD2,TRBV7-2,CASSATSGTSGELFF,TGTGCCAGCAGCGCGACTAGCGGGACTTCCGGGGAGCTGTTTTTT
TRBJ2-5,.,TRBD2,TRBV7-9,CASSKNGGKETQYF,TGTGCCAGCAGCAAAAACGGGGGGAAAGAGACCCAGTACTTC
TRBJ2-7,few,TRBD2,TRBV3-1,CASSQRLAGGSEQYF,TGTGCCAGCAGCCAACGACTGGCGGGAGGGTCCGAGCAGTACTTC